The 26 T cell receptor beta chains given below trace back to one sample, sequenced in a study of blood T cell repertoires in COVID-19. This table comes from immunoSEQ multiplex PCR, and its TCRdb copy is limited to in-frame clones, with some not included. The sample lists over 400,000 clones; 80% to 90% were seen once. Sequencing was done on a sample of peripheral blood. Receptors originate from a woman aged 25 to 39 with active or convalescent COVID-19.

The V call is TRBV29-1, the J call TRBJ2-7; D perhaps matches TRBD2 (5 bases). Trimming took off 6 bases at V and 5 bases at J, with 17 bases between the two ends. Germline CDR1 is SQVTM and CDR2 is ANQGSEA. The CDR3 spans 13 residues. CDR3 residues: CSVIAILGDEQYF. The CDR3, as DNA: TGCAGCGTGATAGCGATCCTAGGCGACGAGCAGTACTTC.

About this clone itself: The sample carries other DNA sequences with the same CDR3. The chain couples TRBV7-2 to TRBJ1-2, with D unclear. Germline V gene sequence: CDR1 SGHTA, CDR2 FQGNSA. The CDR3 runs to 14 residues. With 1 base removed from V and 2 bases from J, the gap between germline ends came to 8 bases. The CDR3 here is CASSLVRENYGYTF. CDR3 bases: TGTGCCAGCAGCTTAGTTCGGGAGAACTATGGCTACACCTTC.

J is TRBJ2-1 and V is TRBV5-1; TRBD2 might be the D (5 bases). V lost 0 bases and J 11 bases, leaving 12 bases between the germline ends. Germline lookup yields CDR1 SGHRS and CDR2 YFSETQ. This CDR3 is built from 13 residues. CDR3 sequence (DNA): TGCGCCAGCAGCTTGGGGGAGACCGTGAAGCAGTTCTTC. It encodes CASSLGETVKQFF.

This clone was seen once. The chain's CDR3 is CASSPDRGGADTQYF. Here the CDR3 DNA reads TGTGCCAGCAGCCCGGACAGGGGCGGAGCAGATACGCAGTATTTT. This rearrangement joins TRBV5-6 to TRBJ2-3; TRBD1 agrees at 9 bases. Per the germline V gene, CDR1 is SGHDT and CDR2 is YYEEEE. There are 15 residues in the CDR3. J was trimmed by 4 bases and V by 4 bases; bases with no gene match: 7.

The chain employs TRBV29-1 and TRBJ1-5; tentatively, D is TRBD1 (5 bases). The V and J ends lost 7 bases and 2 bases respectively, with 27 bases between them. Germline V gene sequence: CDR1 SQVTM, CDR2 ANQGSEA. The CDR3 has 18 amino acids. Here the CDR3 reads CSAPGGVEREIGNQPQHF. CDR3 DNA sequence: TGCAGCGCCCCGGGGGGGGTTGAGAGGGAAATCGGCAATCAGCCCCAGCATTTT.

The chain combines TRBV11-2 with TRBJ2-7; 9 bases are a match to TRBD2. After removal of 1 base from V and 5 bases from J, the junction contained 3 bases not matched to a gene. The CDR3 spans 14 residues. The germline CDR1 and CDR2 sequences are SGHAT and FQNNGV. CDR3 amino acids: CASSLGLAAHEQYF. Written as DNA, the CDR3 is TGTGCCAGCAGCTTAGGACTAGCGGCCCACGAGCAGTACTTC.

This rearrangement joins TRBV20-1 to TRBJ1-3, with D unclear. Per the germline V gene, CDR1 is DFQATT and CDR2 is SNEGSKA (reference sequence). With 3 bases removed from V and 0 bases from J, the gap between germline ends came to 15 bases. The CDR3 is 16 residues long. The CDR3 nucleotides read TGCAGTGCTAGTCGGGTAGGGAGTTCCTCTGGAAACACCATATATTTT. Residues: CSASRVGSSSGNTIYF.

This clone appeared once. The V and J genes are TRBV19 and TRBJ1-2, with a weak D call TRBD1 (6 bases). Trimming cost V 3 bases and J 3 bases, with 8 bases left between them. The length of the CDR3 is 13 residues. The germline V gene has CDR1 LNHDA and CDR2 SQIVND (reference sequence). The chain's CDR3 is CASSMGGHYGYTF. For the CDR3, the DNA is TGTGCCAGTAGTATGGGGGGGCACTATGGCTACACCTTC.

This clone was counted once. The chain carries TRBV3-1 (or the pseudogene TRBV3-2) and TRBJ2-7; unclear D gene. CDR1 LGHDT and CDR2 YNNKEL come from the germline V gene (reference sequence). V lost 1 base and J lost 3, with 10 bases in between. CDR3 length: 14 amino acids. CDR3 in amino acids: CASSQGIGGYEQYF. The CDR3 region has the DNA TGTGCCAGCAGCCAAGGTATAGGCGGCTACGAGCAGTACTTC.

The chain joins TRBV10-3 to TRBJ2-5; TRBD2 matches at 10 bases. J gave up 4 bases and V 5 bases, and 1 base lay outside the gene matches. The CDR3 loop spans 13 amino acids. Germline V gene lookup returns CDR1 ENHRY and CDR2 SYGVKD. The CDR3 loop reads CAISSGGAETQYF. CDR3 nucleotide sequence: TGTGCCATCAGTAGCGGGGGGGCAGAGACCCAGTACTTC.

The chain combines TRBV12-5 with TRBJ1-1; D possibly corresponds to TRBD1 (6 bases). Germline assignment: CDR1 LGHNT and CDR2 FRNRAP. The V end was cut by 3 bases, the J end by 0 bases, with 26 bases between. CDR3 size: 20 residues. The CDR3 sequence is CASGFYHKDSQGGLNTEAFF. CDR3 bases: TGTGCTAGTGGTTTCTACCACAAGGACAGCCAAGGCGGGTTGAACACTGAAGCTTTCTTT.

This rearrangement joins TRBV6-1 to TRBJ2-1; D remains ambiguous. Germline V CDR1 and CDR2: MNHNS, SASEGT. Trimming took 0 bases from V and 12 from J, leaving 15 bases between them. The CDR3 runs to 14 residues. The CDR3 spells CASSEAATILGQFF. CDR3 sequence (DNA): TGTGCCAGCAGTGAAGCCGCTACTATCCTTGGGCAGTTCTTC.

The chain recombines TRBV7-2 with TRBJ1-2; no clear D gene. Deletions cut 10 bases from V and 0 bases from J, with 15 bases between. Germline V gives CDR1 SGHTA, CDR2 FQGNSA. This CDR3 is built from 14 residues. CDR3 sequence: CATTSGGTNYGYTF. The CDR3 nucleotides read TGTGCCACTACTTCAGGAGGGACTAACTATGGCTACACCTTC. Using reference TRBV7-2 and TRBJ1-2 for the parts outside the CDR3, the full variable domain is GAGVSQSPSNKVTEKGKDVELRCDPISGHTALYWYRQSLGQGLEFLIYFQGNSAPDKSGLPSDRFSAERTGGSVSTLTIQRTQQEDSAVYLCATTSGGTNYGYTFGSGTRLTVV.

The gene calls are TRBV25-1 and TRBJ1-2; TRBD1 is a possible D gene (5 bases). V shed 2 bases and J shed 2 bases, with 12 bases lying between them. This CDR3 has 15 residues. Per the germline V gene, CDR1 is MGHDK and CDR2 is SYGVNS. For the CDR3, the DNA is TGTGCCAGCAGTGAAGGTGGGGCAGGGAACTATGGCTACACCTTC. It is translated as CASSEGGAGNYGYTF.

There are a few counts of this clone. V gene TRBV7-9 combines with J gene TRBJ1-5; D perhaps matches TRBD1 (6 bases). CDR1 is SEHNR, CDR2 FQNEAQ, per germline (reference sequence). Trimming removed 2 bases from V and 5 bases from J, with 10 bases in between. The CDR3 is 14 amino acids. The CDR3 region has the DNA TGTGCCAGCAGCTTACAGGGGCTGGATCAGCCCCAGCATTTT. Residues: CASSLQGLDQPQHF. Looking up the rest from reference TRBV7-9 and TRBJ1-5 gives the full variable domain: DTGVSQNPRHKITKRGQNVTFRCDPISEHNRLYWYRQTLGQGPEFLTYFQNEAQLEKSRLLSDRFSAERPKGSFSTLEIQRTEQGDSAMYLCASSLQGLDQPQHFGDGTRLSIL.

The V and J genes are TRBV5-4 and TRBJ1-1, with 7 bases lining up with TRBD1. The CDR3 has 12 residues. V shed 0 bases and J 9 bases; nucleotides not matched to a gene: 2. Germline CDR1 and CDR2: SGHNT and YYREEE (reference sequence). Written as DNA, the CDR3 is TGTGCCAGCAGCTTGGCGGGACAGAAAGCTTTCTTT. As protein: CASSLAGQKAFF.

V and J are TRBV13 and TRBJ1-5; 10 bases are a match to TRBD1. Germline V CDR1 and CDR2: PRHDT, FYEKMQ (reference sequence). The CDR3 covers 17 residues. Trimming cost V 5 bases and J 3 bases; bases outside gene matches: 10. CDR3 nucleotide sequence: TGTGCCAGCAGCCAACGGACAGGGGGGAATATCAATCAGCCCCAGCATTTT. It encodes CASSQRTGGNINQPQHF.

The rearrangement uses TRBV10-3 and TRBJ2-1; possible D gene TRBD1, 6 bases. CDR1 and CDR2 from the germline V gene are ENHRY and SYGVKD. The CDR3 length is 15 residues. V was cut by 2 bases and J by 1 base, with 9 bases left in between. CDR3 amino acids: CAISEGDKSYNEQFF. For the CDR3, the DNA is TGTGCCATCAGTGAGGGGGACAAATCCTACAATGAGCAGTTCTTC.

The genes are TRBV29-1 and TRBJ1-2; 9 bases are a match to TRBD1. V was pared by 4 bases and J by 7 bases, with 10 bases of the junction left unmatched. Germline assignment: CDR1 SQVTM and CDR2 ANQGSEA. This CDR3 comprises 14 residues. CDR3: CSVAPGQGVVGYTF. Written as DNA, the CDR3 is TGCAGCGTTGCACCGGGACAGGGAGTCGTTGGCTACACCTTC.

The chain couples TRBV4-2 to TRBJ2-1; TRBD2 aligns across 9 bases. V shed 1 base and J 7 bases; nucleotides not matched to a gene: 11. The CDR3 consists of 17 residues. The germline CDR1 and CDR2 sequences are LGHNA and YNFKEQ. The CDR3 coding sequence is TGTGCCAGCAGCCAAGTATTCGGCGGCGGGGGGGATAATGAGCAGTTCTTC. It yields the protein CASSQVFGGGGDNEQFF.

The CDR3 reads CASSTRQGYEQYF. The CDR3, as DNA: TGCGCCAGCAGCACCAGACAGGGGTACGAGCAGTACTTC. V usage is TRBV4-1 and J usage is TRBJ2-7; 8 nucleotides line up with TRBD1. There are 13 residues in the CDR3. Trimming cost V 5 bases and J 4 bases; bases outside gene matches: 4. Germline values: CDR1 MGHRA, CDR2 YSYEKL.

The chain has TRBV5-1 and TRBJ2-5; 10 bases map to TRBD2. The CDR3 covers 16 residues. J lost 5 bases, V lost 4 bases, and 11 bases had no gene match. The germline CDR1 and CDR2 sequences are SGHRS and YFSETQ. CDR3 residues: CASSPGTSAFGETQYF. CDR3 bases: TGCGCCAGCAGCCCAGGGACTAGCGCCTTCGGGGAGACCCAGTACTTC.

The V call is TRBV7-9, the J call TRBJ2-2; D gene uncertain. Looked up from germline, CDR1 is SEHNR and CDR2 is FQNEAQ (reference sequence). Between the trimmed V and J ends, which lost 5 bases and 0 bases, there was a span of 13 bases. This CDR3 has 16 residues. DNA of the CDR3: TGTGCCAGCAGCGACCAAATAGACACGAACACCGGGGAGCTGTTTTTT. The encoded protein is CASSDQIDTNTGELFF.

The chain employs TRBV10-3 and TRBJ2-7; TRBD2 matches 7 bases. The length of the CDR3 is 14 residues. Looked up from germline, CDR1 is ENHRY and CDR2 is SYGVKD. V gave up 6 bases and J gave up 6 bases; unmatched junction bases: 11. In DNA form, the CDR3 reads TGTGCCATCAGAGGGGTTGCGCGGGAGCGCGAGCAGTACTTC. This gives the protein CAIRGVAREREQYF.

This CDR3 is CASSGTSGRGTYEQYF. In nucleotides, the CDR3 is TGTGCCAGCAGTGGGACTAGCGGGAGGGGAACCTACGAGCAGTACTTC. The chain joins TRBV6-2 or TRBV6-3 to TRBJ2-7, with 16 bases fitting TRBD2. Germline lookup yields CDR1 MNHEY and CDR2 SVGEGT. The V segment lost 5 bases and the J segment 2 bases; nucleotides outside the gene matches: 3. This CDR3 has 16 amino acids.

This clone was counted only a few times. The chain is built from TRBV7-8 and TRBJ2-7; 8 nucleotides agree with TRBD2. The CDR3 totals 14 residues. The V and J ends lost 1 base and 4 bases, in that order; junction bases with no gene match: 3. Germline V CDR1 and CDR2: SGHVS, FQNEAQ. The CDR3 region is CASSLGLAGYEQYF. In DNA, the CDR3 is TGTGCCAGCAGCTTAGGGCTAGCGGGTTACGAGCAGTACTTC.